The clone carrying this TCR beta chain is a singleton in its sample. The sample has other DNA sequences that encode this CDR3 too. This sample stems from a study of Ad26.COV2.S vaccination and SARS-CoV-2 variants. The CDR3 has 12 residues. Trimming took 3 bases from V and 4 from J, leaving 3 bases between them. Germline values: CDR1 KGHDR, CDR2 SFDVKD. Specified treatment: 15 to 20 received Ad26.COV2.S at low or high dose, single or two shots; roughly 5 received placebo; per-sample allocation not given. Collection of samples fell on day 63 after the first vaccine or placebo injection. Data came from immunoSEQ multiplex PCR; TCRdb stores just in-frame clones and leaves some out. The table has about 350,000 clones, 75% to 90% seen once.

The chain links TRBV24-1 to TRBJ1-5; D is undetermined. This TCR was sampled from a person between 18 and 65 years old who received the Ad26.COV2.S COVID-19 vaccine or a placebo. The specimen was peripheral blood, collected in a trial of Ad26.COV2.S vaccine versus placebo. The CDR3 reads CATSDLNQPQHF. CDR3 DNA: TGTGCCACCAGTGATCTTAATCAGCCCCAGCATTTT.